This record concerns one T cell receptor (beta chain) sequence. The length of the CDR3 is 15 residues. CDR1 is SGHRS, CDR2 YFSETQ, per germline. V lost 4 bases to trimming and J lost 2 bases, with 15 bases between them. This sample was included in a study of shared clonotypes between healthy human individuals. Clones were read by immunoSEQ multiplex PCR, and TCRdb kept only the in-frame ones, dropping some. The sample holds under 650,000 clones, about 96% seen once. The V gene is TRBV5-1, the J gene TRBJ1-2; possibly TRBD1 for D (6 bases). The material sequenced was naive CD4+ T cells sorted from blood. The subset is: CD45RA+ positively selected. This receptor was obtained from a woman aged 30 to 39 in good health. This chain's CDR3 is CASSPTGTYNYGYTF. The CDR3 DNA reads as TGCGCCAGCAGCCCAACCGGGACATACAACTATGGCTACACCTTC. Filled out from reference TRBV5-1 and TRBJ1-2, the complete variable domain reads KAGVTQTPRYLIKTRGQQVTLSCSPISGHRSVSWYQQTPGQGLQFLFEYFSETQRNKGNFPGRFSGRQFSNSRSEMNVSTLELGDSALYLCASSPTGTYNYGYTFGSGTRLTVV.